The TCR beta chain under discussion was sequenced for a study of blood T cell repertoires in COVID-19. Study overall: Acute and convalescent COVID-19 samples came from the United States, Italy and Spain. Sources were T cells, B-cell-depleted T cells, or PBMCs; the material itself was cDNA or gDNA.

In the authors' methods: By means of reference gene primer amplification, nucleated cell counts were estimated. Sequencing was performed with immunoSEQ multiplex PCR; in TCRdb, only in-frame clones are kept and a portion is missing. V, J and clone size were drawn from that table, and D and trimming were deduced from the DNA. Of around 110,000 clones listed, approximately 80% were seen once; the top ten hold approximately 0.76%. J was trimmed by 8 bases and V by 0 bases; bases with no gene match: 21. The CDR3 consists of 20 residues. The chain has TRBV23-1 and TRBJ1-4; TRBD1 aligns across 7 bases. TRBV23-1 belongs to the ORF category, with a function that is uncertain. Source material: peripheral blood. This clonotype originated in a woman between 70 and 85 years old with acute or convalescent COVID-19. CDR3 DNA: TGCGCCAGCAGTCAATCGTGGAGGGGGCGTCCGTTCACCCCAGGGGAAAAACTGTTTTTT. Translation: CASSQSWRGRPFTPGEKLFF.